The present T cell receptor beta chain was sequenced within a study of Graves' ophthalmopathy and Graves' hyperthyroidism. Study-wide findings and caveats: For separating ophthalmopathy from stable hyperthyroidism, a 13-signature model gave approximately 90% sensitivity and 81.08% specificity.

This clonotype was picked up many times. Antigen: not known. Per the germline V gene, CDR1 is SGHTA and CDR2 is FQGNSA. Trimming removed 5 bases from V and 5 bases from J; junction bases left unmatched: 14. This CDR3 has 17 amino acids. Aged 18 to 65, hyperthyroidism patients had been newly diagnosed, with under 2 months' duration. Certain patients, namely those with other autoimmune diseases, uncontrolled infections, pregnancy or lactation, were excluded. Clinical symptoms, serum thyroxine, TRAb, thyroid ultrasound and orbital computed tomography were relied on for diagnosis. Amplifying from RNA transcripts, the study obtained TCR beta CDR3 regions. HTBI primers were employed in first-round RT-PCR, then a second-round multiplex PCR followed. Each CDR3 protein gets one entry after TCRdb re-called the multiplex PCR reads with MiXCR. The data hold 580,000 or so distinct CDR3 sequences, with under 45% observed a single time.

The sample was peripheral blood or thyroid tissue (not recorded which). This chain joins TRBV7-2 and TRBJ2-5, with 10 bases lining up with TRBD2. This TCR was sampled from an adult man with Graves' hyperthyroidism. The CDR3 bases are TGTGCCAGCAGCCCAAGAGGACTAGCGGAGGCGGGGGAGACCCAGTACTTC. Translated: CASSPRGLAEAGETQYF.